This T cell receptor beta chain was observed in a study of blood T cell repertoires in COVID-19. About the research overall: COVID-19 samples, acute and convalescent, were from the United States, Italy and Spain. T cells, B-cell-depleted T cells, or PBMCs provided the cDNA or gDNA that served as material.

The germline CDR1 and CDR2 sequences are SGHNT and YYREEE (reference sequence). The V end was cut by 0 bases, the J end by 7 bases, with 7 bases between. This CDR3 comprises 12 residues. Source study methods: Amplified reference gene primers provided the basis for estimating nucleated cell counts. Sequenced by immunoSEQ multiplex PCR; TCRdb stores in-frame clones only, minus some. From that table come the V and J calls and clone size; the DNA was used to work out D and trimming. The data contain about 99,000 clones, around 88% of them singletons. This rearrangement joins TRBV5-4 to TRBJ1-1; unclear D gene. The receptor comes from a human donor in a cohort sampled during active COVID-19. Input material: peripheral blood. The CDR3 is CASSLDSIEAFF. DNA for the CDR3: TGTGCCAGCAGCTTGGACTCCATTGAAGCTTTCTTT.